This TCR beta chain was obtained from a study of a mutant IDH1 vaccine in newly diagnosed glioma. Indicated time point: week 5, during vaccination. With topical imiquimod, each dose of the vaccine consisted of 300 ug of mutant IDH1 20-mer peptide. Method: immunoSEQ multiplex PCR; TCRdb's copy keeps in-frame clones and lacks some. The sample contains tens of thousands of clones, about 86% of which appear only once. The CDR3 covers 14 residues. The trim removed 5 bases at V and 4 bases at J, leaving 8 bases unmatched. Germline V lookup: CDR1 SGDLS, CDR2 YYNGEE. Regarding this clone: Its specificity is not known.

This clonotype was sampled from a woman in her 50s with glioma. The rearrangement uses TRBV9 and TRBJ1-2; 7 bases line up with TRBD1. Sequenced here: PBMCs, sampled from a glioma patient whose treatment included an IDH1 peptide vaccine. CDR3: CASREPGGAYGYTF. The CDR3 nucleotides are TGTGCCAGCAGGGAGCCAGGGGGGGCCTATGGCTACACCTTC. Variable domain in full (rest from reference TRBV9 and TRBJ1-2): DSGVTQTPKHLITATGQRVTLRCSPRSGDLSVYWYQQSLDQGLQFLIQYYNGEERAKGNILERFSAQQFPDLHSELNLSSLELGDSALYFCASREPGGAYGYTFGSGTRLTVV.